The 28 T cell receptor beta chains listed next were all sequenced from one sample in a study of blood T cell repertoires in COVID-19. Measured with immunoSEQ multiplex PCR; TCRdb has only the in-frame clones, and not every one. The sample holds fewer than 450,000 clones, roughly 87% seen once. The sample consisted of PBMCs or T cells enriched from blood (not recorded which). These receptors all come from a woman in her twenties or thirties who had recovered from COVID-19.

For the CDR3, the DNA is TGTGCCAGCAGTCGTATACAGGGGGCGGATTACGAGCAGTACTTC. Protein sequence: CASSRIQGADYEQYF. The chain employs TRBV7-9 and TRBJ2-7, with TRBD1 identical over 9 bases. This CDR3 is built from 15 residues. The germline V gene has CDR1 SEHNR and CDR2 FQNEAQ (reference sequence). V shed 6 bases, J shed 4 bases, and the junction held 10 bases outside the gene matches.

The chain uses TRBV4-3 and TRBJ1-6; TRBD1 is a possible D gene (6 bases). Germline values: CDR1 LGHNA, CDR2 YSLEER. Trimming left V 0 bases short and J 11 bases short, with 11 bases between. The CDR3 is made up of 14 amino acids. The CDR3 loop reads CASSQDLQGTPLHF. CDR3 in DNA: TGCGCCAGCAGCCAAGATCTACAGGGAACACCCCTCCACTTT.

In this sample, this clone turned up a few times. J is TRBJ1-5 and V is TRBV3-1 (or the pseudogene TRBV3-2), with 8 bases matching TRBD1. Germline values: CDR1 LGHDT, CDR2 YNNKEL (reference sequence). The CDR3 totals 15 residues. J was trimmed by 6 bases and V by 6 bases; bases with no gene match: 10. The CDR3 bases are TGTGCCAGCAGTCAGGGGGCGGGTGGCGGTCAGCCCCAGCATTTT. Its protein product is CASSQGAGGGQPQHF.

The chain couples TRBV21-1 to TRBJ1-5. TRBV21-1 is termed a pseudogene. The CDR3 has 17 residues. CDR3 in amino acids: CASSFSMGGDSNQPQHF. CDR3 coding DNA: TGTGCCAGCAGCTTCTCGATGGGGGGGGATAGCAATCAGCCCCAGCATTTT.

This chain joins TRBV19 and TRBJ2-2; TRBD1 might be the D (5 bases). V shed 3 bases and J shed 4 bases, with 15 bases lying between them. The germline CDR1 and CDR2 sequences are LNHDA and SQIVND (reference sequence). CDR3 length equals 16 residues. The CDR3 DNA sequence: TGTGCCAGTAGTATGAGCCAGGGCGCTATCACCGGGGAGCTGTTTTTT. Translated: CASSMSQGAITGELFF.

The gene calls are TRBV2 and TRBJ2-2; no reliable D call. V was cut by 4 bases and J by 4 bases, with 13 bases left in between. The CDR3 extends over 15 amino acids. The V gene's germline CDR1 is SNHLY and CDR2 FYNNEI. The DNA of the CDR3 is TGTGCCAGCAGTGTGAAGCCATTGAGCACCGGGGAGCTGTTTTTT. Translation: CASSVKPLSTGELFF. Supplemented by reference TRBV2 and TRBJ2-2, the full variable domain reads EPEVTQTPSHQVTQMGQEVILRCVPISNHLYFYWYRQILGQKVEFLVSFYNNEISEKSEIFDDQFSVERPDGSNFTLKIRSTKLEDSAMYFCASSVKPLSTGELFFGEGSRLTVL.

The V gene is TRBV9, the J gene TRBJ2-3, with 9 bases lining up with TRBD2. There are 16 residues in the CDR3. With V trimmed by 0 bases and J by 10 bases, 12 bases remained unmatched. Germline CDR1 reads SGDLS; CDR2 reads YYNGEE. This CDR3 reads CASSVGGGGADLAQYF. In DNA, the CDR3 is TGTGCCAGCAGCGTAGGAGGCGGGGGGGCCGATCTCGCGCAGTATTTT.

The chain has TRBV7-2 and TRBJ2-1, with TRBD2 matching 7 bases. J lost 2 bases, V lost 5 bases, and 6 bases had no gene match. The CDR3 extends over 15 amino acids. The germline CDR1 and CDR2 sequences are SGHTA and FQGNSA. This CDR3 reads CASSDTGTTYNEQFF. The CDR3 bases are TGTGCCAGCAGCGACACCGGGACTACCTACAATGAGCAGTTCTTC.

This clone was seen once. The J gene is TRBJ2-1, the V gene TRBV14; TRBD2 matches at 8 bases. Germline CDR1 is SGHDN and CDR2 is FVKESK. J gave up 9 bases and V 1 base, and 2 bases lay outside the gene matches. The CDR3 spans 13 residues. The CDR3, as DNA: TGTGCCAGCAGCCAAGCCGGGAGGGGTGAGCAGTTCTTC. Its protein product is CASSQAGRGEQFF.

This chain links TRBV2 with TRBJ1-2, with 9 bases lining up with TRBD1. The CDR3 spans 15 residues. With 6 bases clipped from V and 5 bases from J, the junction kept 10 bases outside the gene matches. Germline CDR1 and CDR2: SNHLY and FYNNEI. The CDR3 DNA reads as TGTGCCAGCAGAGTCGGCGGGACAGGGCGATATGGCTACACCTTC. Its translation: CASRVGGTGRYGYTF.

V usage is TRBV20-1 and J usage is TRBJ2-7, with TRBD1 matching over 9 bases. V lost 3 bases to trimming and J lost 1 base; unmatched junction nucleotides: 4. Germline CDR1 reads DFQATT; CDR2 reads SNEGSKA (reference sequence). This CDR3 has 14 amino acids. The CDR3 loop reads CSASDRGKSYEQYF. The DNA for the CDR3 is TGCAGTGCTAGTGACAGGGGGAAGTCCTACGAGCAGTACTTC.

DNA for the CDR3: TGTGCCAGTAGTAATCAGCGGAACACAGATACGCAGTATTTT. Protein: CASSNQRNTDTQYF. This sequence joins TRBV19 and TRBJ2-3; possible D gene TRBD2, 5 bases. The germline gives CDR1 LNHDA, CDR2 SQIVND (reference sequence). The CDR3 extends over 14 amino acids. Trimming left V 4 bases short and J 2 bases short, with 10 bases between.

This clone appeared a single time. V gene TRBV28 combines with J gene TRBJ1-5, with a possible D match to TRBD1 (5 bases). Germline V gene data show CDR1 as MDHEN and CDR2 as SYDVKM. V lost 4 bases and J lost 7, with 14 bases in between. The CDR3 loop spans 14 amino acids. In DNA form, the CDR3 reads TGTGCCAGCAGTTCTGGAGGTCGGGGGCAGCCCCAGCATTTT. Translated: CASSSGGRGQPQHF.

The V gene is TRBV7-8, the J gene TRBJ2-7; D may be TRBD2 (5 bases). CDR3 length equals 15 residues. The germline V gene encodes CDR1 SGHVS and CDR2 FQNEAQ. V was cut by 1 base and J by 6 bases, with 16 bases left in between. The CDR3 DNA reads TGTGCCAGCAGCTTAGGCCGGGGAAGGTCCCCCGAGCAGTACTTC. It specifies CASSLGRGRSPEQYF.

The CDR3 is CASSFYPTGYQETQYF. CDR3 DNA sequence: TGCGCCAGCAGCTTCTACCCGACAGGCTACCAAGAGACCCAGTACTTC. The rearrangement links TRBV5-1 to TRBJ2-5; tentative D call: TRBD1 (6 bases). Trimming took 2 bases from V and 0 from J, leaving 14 bases between them. Germline V gene lookup returns CDR1 SGHRS and CDR2 YFSETQ. This CDR3 region has 16 residues. Together with reference TRBV5-1 and TRBJ2-5, the CDR3 gives the full variable domain: KAGVTQTPRYLIKTRGQQVTLSCSPISGHRSVSWYQQTPGQGLQFLFEYFSETQRNKGNFPGRFSGRQFSNSRSEMNVSTLELGDSALYLCASSFYPTGYQETQYFGPGTRLLVL.

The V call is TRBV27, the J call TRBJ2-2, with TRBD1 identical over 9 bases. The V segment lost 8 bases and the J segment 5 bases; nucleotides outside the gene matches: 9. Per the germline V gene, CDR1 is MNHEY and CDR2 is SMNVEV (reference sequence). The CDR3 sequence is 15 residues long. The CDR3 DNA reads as TGTGCCAGCGGATTACAGGGGGCGCGGACCGGGGAGCTGTTTTTT. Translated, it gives CASGLQGARTGELFF.

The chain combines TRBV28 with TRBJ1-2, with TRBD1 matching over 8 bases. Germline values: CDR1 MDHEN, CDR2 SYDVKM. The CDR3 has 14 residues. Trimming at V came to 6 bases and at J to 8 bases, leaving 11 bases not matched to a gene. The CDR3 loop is CASSSTGQGRGYTF. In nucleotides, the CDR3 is TGTGCCAGCAGCTCGACCGGACAGGGCAGAGGCTACACCTTC.

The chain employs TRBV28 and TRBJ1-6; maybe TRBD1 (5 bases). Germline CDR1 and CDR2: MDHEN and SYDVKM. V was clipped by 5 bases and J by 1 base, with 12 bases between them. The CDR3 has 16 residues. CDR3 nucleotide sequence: TGTGCCAGCAGTACCCTGCGGGGGTCCTATAATTCACCCCTCCACTTT. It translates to CASSTLRGSYNSPLHF.

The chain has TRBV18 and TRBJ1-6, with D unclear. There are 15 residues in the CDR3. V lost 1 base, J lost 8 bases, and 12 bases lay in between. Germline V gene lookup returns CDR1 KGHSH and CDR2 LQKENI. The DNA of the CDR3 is TGTGCCAGCTCACCACGGGAGGATGAAGATTCACCCCTCCACTTT. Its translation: CASSPREDEDSPLHF.

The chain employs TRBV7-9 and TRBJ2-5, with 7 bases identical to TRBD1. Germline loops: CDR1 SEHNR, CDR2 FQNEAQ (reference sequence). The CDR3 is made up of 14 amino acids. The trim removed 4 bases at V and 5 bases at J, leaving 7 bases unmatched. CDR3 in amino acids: CASSSHLRGETQYF. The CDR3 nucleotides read TGTGCCAGCAGCTCCCACCTCAGGGGGGAGACCCAGTACTTC.

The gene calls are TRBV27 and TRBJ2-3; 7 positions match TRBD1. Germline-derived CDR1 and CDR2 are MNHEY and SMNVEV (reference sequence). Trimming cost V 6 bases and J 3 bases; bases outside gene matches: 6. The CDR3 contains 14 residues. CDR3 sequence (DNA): TGTGCCAGCAGGAAGGGACAGAGGACAGATACGCAGTATTTT. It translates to CASRKGQRTDTQYF.

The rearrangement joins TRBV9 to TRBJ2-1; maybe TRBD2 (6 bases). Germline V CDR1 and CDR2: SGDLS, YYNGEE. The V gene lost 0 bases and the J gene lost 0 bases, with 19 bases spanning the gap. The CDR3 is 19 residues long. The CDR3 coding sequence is TGTGCCAGCAGCGTAGGAGGGGCTCGATCCGGGAGCTCCTACAATGAGCAGTTCTTC. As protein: CASSVGGARSGSSYNEQFF.

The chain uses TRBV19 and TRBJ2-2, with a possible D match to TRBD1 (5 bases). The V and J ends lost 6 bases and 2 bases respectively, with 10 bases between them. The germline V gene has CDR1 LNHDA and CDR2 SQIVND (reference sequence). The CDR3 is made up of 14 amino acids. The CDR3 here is CASRSGPNTGELFF. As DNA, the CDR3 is TGTGCCAGTAGATCAGGGCCTAACACCGGGGAGCTGTTTTTT. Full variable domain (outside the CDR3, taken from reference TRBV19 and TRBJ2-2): DGGITQSPKYLFRKEGQNVTLSCEQNLNHDAMYWYRQDPGQGLRLIYYSQIVNDFQKGDIAEGYSVSREKKESFPLTVTSAQKNPTAFYLCASRSGPNTGELFFGEGSRLTVL.

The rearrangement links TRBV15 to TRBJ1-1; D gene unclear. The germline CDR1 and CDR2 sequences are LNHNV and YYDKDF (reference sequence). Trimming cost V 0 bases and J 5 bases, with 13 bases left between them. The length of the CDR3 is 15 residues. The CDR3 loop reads CATSRDHTGGTEAFF. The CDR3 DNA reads TGTGCCACCAGCAGAGATCATACGGGAGGGACTGAAGCTTTCTTT.

The CDR3 bases are TGTGCCAGCAGCTTGCTAGCGGGGGGGCCTCGGCACGAGCAGTACTTC. This gives the protein CASSLLAGGPRHEQYF. This chain uses TRBV5-4 with TRBJ2-7; 12 bases agree with TRBD2. Looked up from germline, CDR1 is SGHNT and CDR2 is YYREEE (reference sequence). The CDR3 length is 16 residues. V lost 1 base, J lost 5 bases, and 7 bases stayed unmatched. The whole variable domain, filled in from reference TRBV5-4 and TRBJ2-7, reads ETGVTQSPTHLIKTRGQQVTLRCSSQSGHNTVSWYQQALGQGPQFIFQYYREEENGRGNFPPRFSGLQFPNYSSELNVNALELDDSALYLCASSLLAGGPRHEQYFGPGTRLTVT.

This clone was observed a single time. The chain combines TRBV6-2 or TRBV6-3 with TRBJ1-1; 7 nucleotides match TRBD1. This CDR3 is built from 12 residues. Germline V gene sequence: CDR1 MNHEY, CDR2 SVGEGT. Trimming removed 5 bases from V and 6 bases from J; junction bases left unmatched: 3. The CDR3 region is CASSPGQAEAFF. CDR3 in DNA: TGTGCCAGCAGTCCCGGACAGGCTGAAGCTTTCTTT.

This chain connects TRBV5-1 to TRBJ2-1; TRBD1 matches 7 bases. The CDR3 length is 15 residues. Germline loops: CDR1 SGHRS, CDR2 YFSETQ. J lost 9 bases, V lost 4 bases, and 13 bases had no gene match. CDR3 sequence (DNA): TGCGCCAGCAGCCCTGACCGGAGACAGGGCGGTGAGCAGTTCTTC. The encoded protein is CASSPDRRQGGEQFF.

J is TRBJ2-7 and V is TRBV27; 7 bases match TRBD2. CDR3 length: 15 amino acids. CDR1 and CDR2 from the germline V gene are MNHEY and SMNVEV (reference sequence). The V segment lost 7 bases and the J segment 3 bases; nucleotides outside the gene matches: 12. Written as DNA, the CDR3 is TGTGCCAGCAAGCTCGTGGTGCGGGGGTTCTACGAGCAGTACTTC. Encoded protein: CASKLVVRGFYEQYF.